This T cell receptor (beta chain) was obtained from a study of blood T cell repertoires in COVID-19. Looking at the study overall: Samples came from the United States, Italy and Spain, spanning acute and convalescent COVID-19.

V shed 1 base and J shed 0 bases, with 4 bases lying between them. Germline CDR1 reads SGHVS; CDR2 reads FNYEAQ. This CDR3 spans 15 amino acids. Participants came from roughly 25 US areas, aged about 18 to 90 years. Participant reports of clinical history set cohort assignment. Repertoires were generated with immunoSEQ multiplex PCR, while TCRdb's copy carries only in-frame clones and drops some. Of about 220,000 clones in the sample, approximately 80% were seen once. The sequenced sample consisted of PBMCs or T cells enriched from blood (not recorded which). V is TRBV7-6 and J is TRBJ2-6; D not certain. The sequence came from a woman aged 40 to 49 with acute COVID-19. The chain's CDR3 is CASSLVSSGANVLTF. The CDR3 region has the DNA TGTGCCAGCAGCTTAGTGAGCTCTGGGGCCAACGTCCTGACTTTC.